The rows below give T cell receptor beta chains drawn from one sample of a study of T cell repertoires in cytomegalovirus infection. A single record per CDR3 protein comes from TCRdb applying MiXCR to the reads. This table has under 130,000 distinct CDR3 sequences, roughly 39% appearing once. Their antigen targets remain unknown. The sample consisted of CD8+ T cells from cultured PBMCs, taken from culture after CMV antigen stimulation. The receptors shown here come from a human donor in good health (CMV status not recorded). Some clones in this sample may be carry-over from other donors' samples. The conserved cysteine and the conserved F or W are not part of the CDR3 here. Each record gives: V gene, J gene, CDR3 length, CDR3 protein.

TRBV28,TRBJ2-3,8,ASSYDTQY
TRBV4-1,TRBJ2-7,13,ASSQAVSGGYEQY
TRBV6-1,TRBJ2-7,13,ASSEGQATTYEQY
TRBV27,TRBJ1-1,11,ASSFGSFTEAF
TRBV12-3/TRBV12-4,TRBJ2-1,13,ASRADGGGYNEQF
TRBV7-2,TRBJ1-2,12,ASSSDGGPSGYT
TRBV29-1,TRBJ2-1,12,SVEVIEGGNEQF
TRBV20-1,TRBJ1-1,8,SASRGRPD
TRBV7-6,TRBJ2-2,9,ASGGPGELF
TRBV27,TRBJ1-2,14,ASSPSFGDRGYGYT
TRBV15,TRBJ1-1,16,ATSRDEGPIQGSDEAF
TRBV7-2,TRBJ2-4,16,ASSSSLAGGPAKNIQY
TRBV6-1,TRBJ2-3,15,ASSETRGQGKGDTQY
TRBV6-1,TRBJ2-7,14,ASRVGHHAYSYEQY
TRBV19,TRBJ2-1,13,ASSISTSGADEQF
TRBV2,TRBJ1-1,12,ASRDITGVGEAF
TRBV7-9,TRBJ1-6,15,ASSLSTGGLYNSPLH
TRBV4-1,TRBJ2-3,13,ASSPLADSTDTQY
TRBV19,TRBJ1-1,11,ASSPDGWVEAF
TRBV9,TRBJ1-2,13,ASSPTRGTVYGYT
TRBV5-5,TRBJ2-7,12,ASRPGQGSYEQY
TRBV19,TRBJ2-1,11,ASSLDRGNEQF
TRBV19,TRBJ1-2,12,ASHRGPLNYGYT
TRBV6-1,TRBJ2-1,10,ASRTAYNEQF
TRBV12-3/TRBV12-4,TRBJ1-1,16,ASSKFWAGQDENTEAF
TRBV28,TRBJ1-4,15,ASSYGTGLRPNEKLF
TRBV7-6,TRBJ2-2,10,ASSLGTGELF
TRBV4-1,TRBJ2-1,19,ASSQVTLAGGAGLNGDEQF
TRBV4-1,TRBJ1-3,13,ASSQEVGAGNTIY
TRBV6-2/TRBV6-3,TRBJ1-5,15,ASSYDRGRGNNQPQH
TRBV30,TRBJ2-2,12,AWYPLGVTGELF
TRBV19,TRBJ2-2,14,ASSAPGQGYHGELF
TRBV12-3/TRBV12-4,TRBJ2-3,13,ASNDPRRATDTQY
TRBV12-3/TRBV12-4,TRBJ1-1,12,ASSMTGLGTEAF
TRBV7-6,TRBJ2-7,12,ASSLAGAYYEQY
TRBV5-6,TRBJ1-6,15,ASSLQGMSSYNSPLH
TRBV6-5,TRBJ2-7,16,ASSYSGLAGVSVYEQY
TRBV19,TRBJ2-2,13,ASRTGTRDTGELF
TRBV7-9,TRBJ2-3,12,ASSHKQGPDTQY
TRBV2,TRBJ2-2,11,ASKGQNTGELF
TRBV5-1,TRBJ1-6,12,ASSLDLAVAPLH
TRBV4-2,TRBJ2-7,15,ASSQGIPGTGRNEQY
TRBV12-3/TRBV12-4,TRBJ2-7,13,ASSLGGAGIYEQY
TRBV28,TRBJ2-7,12,ASSLTLGDYEQY
TRBV20-1,TRBJ2-3,13,SARDVGGLTDTQY
TRBV30,TRBJ1-4,13,AWSEYRDTNEKLF
TRBV13,TRBJ2-2,13,ASSRSGLVTGELF
TRBV6-5,TRBJ1-5,13,ASSYVAGGNQPQH
TRBV5-6,TRBJ1-1,14,ASSKLTRVSGTEAF
TRBV27,TRBJ1-1,12,ASSTTGGNTEAF
TRBV15,TRBJ2-3,12,ATSRETRTDTQY
TRBV2,TRBJ1-1,10,VSLGANTEAF